The T cell receptor (beta chain) under discussion was sequenced for a study of cytomegalovirus exposure and HLA in healthy donors. Study in general: A later analysis reported the same platform for the 100 to 150 validation repertoires and the roughly 670 first-cohort repertoires.

Sequenced by immunoSEQ multiplex PCR; TCRdb stores in-frame clones only, minus some. The data show roughly 130,000 clones, roughly nine tenths seen once. The CDR3 loop spans 16 amino acids. Looked up from germline, CDR1 is MGHDK and CDR2 is SYGVNS. With V trimmed by 4 bases and J by 2 bases, 8 bases remained unmatched. The sample taken for sequencing was PBMCs. The chain links TRBV25-1 to TRBJ1-2; 9 bases agree with TRBD1. The TCR comes from a woman aged 18-29 years in good health and CMV-seropositive. CDR3 coding DNA: TGTGCCAGCAGTGTAACCGGGACAGGGAGGAACTATGGCTACACCTTC. Amino acids: CASSVTGTGRNYGYTF.